These 2 T cell receptor beta chains originate from one sample sequenced in a study of blood T cell repertoires in COVID-19. Here immunoSEQ multiplex PCR was the method, and the copy in TCRdb shows in-frame clones only, minus some. The data hold 88,000 or so clones, with around 85% observed a single time. The sample consisted of peripheral blood. These receptors were taken from a man aged 55 to 70 with acute or convalescent COVID-19.

This clone was seen once. The genes are TRBV4-1 and TRBJ1-5, with D hard to call. Trimming left V 3 bases short and J 7 bases short, with 13 bases between. Looked up from germline, CDR1 is MGHRA and CDR2 is YSYEKL. The CDR3 sequence is 14 residues long. CDR3 region: CASSHPQNAQPQHF. The CDR3 DNA is TGCGCCAGCAGCCACCCCCAGAACGCCCAGCCCCAGCATTTT.

The chain carries TRBV11-2 and TRBJ2-3, with D perhaps TRBD1 (6 bases). The ends were cut back, 5 bases at V and 1 base at J, with 10 bases in the middle. The germline CDR1 and CDR2 sequences are SGHAT and FQNNGV. This CDR3 comprises 14 residues. CDR3 nucleotides: TGTGCCAGCAGCGTACAGGGAGGCACAGATACGCAGTATTTT. It codes for CASSVQGGTDTQYF.